The 8 T cell receptor beta chains in this list originate from one sample, sequenced in a study of T cell responses to AZD1222 COVID-19 vaccine. The table came from immunoSEQ multiplex PCR; TCRdb's copy has only in-frame clones and leaves some out. Here the sample spans over 50,000 clones, roughly four fifths being singletons. The material sequenced was peripheral blood, taken 28 days after the second AZD1222 dose. All receptors come from an adult who received the AZD1222 COVID-19 vaccine.

The chain is built from TRBV6-5 and TRBJ2-1; 14 nucleotides match TRBD2. Germline CDR1 MNHEY, CDR2 SVGAGI. V lost 2 bases to trimming and J lost 9 bases; unmatched junction nucleotides: 6. CDR3 size: 16 residues. The CDR3 protein is CASSYGVTSGRGEQFF. In DNA form, the CDR3 reads TGTGCCAGCAGTTACGGTGTGACTAGCGGGAGGGGTGAGCAGTTCTTC.

The chain uses TRBV5-6 and TRBJ1-2, with D unresolved. The V end was cut by 2 bases, the J end by 3 bases, with 14 bases between. The germline V gene encodes CDR1 SGHDT and CDR2 YYEEEE. CDR3 size: 15 residues. CDR3 in DNA: TGTGCCAGCAGCTTAGTCCAGACCTCTTACTATGGCTACACCTTC. Protein: CASSLVQTSYYGYTF. Using reference TRBV5-6 and TRBJ1-2 for the parts outside the CDR3, the full variable domain is DAGVTQSPTHLIKTRGQQVTLRCSPKSGHDTVSWYQQALGQGPQFIFQYYEEEERQRGNFPDRFSGHQFPNYSSELNVNALLLGDSALYLCASSLVQTSYYGYTFGSGTRLTVV.

The chain employs TRBV7-8 and TRBJ2-1; 7 nucleotides align to TRBD2. V lost 2 bases and J lost 3; bases outside the gene matches: 10. This CDR3 has 17 residues. Germline values: CDR1 SGHVS, CDR2 FQNEAQ. CDR3 region: CASSLLRLAENYNEQFF. DNA of the CDR3: TGTGCCAGCAGCTTACTGAGGCTAGCGGAGAACTACAATGAGCAGTTCTTC.

The genes are TRBV18 and TRBJ1-4; no clear D. Per germline, CDR1 KGHSH and CDR2 LQKENI. CDR3 length: 11 residues. V lost 3 bases to trimming and J lost 8 bases, with 4 bases between them. CDR3 residues: CASSPGEKLFF. CDR3 bases: TGTGCCAGCTCACCGGGCGAAAAACTGTTTTTT.

V gene TRBV19 combines with J gene TRBJ1-5; D not resolved. This CDR3 contains 10 residues. V was clipped by 9 bases and J by 6 bases, with 6 bases between them. CDR1 and CDR2 from the germline V gene are LNHDA and SQIVND (reference sequence). The CDR3 region is CASNPQPQHF. CDR3 DNA: TGTGCCAGCAATCCTCAGCCCCAGCATTTT.

The chain uses TRBV6-5 and TRBJ1-6, with unresolved D. The V gene lost 6 bases and the J gene lost 8 bases, with 11 bases spanning the gap. Germline values: CDR1 MNHEY, CDR2 SVGAGI. This CDR3 spans 13 amino acids. DNA of the CDR3: TGTGCCAGCAGCCTCGCAGAATATTCACCCCTCCACTTT. Translation gives CASSLAEYSPLHF.

The chain uses TRBV15 and TRBJ2-7, with 7 bases aligning to TRBD1. The CDR3 sequence is 14 residues long. CDR1 and CDR2 (germline): LNHNV, YYDKDF (reference sequence). The trim removed 4 bases at V and 3 bases at J, leaving 6 bases unmatched. The CDR3 loop reads CATSTRGGYYEQYF. In DNA, the CDR3 is TGTGCCACCAGCACGCGAGGGGGCTACTACGAGCAGTACTTC.

The V and J genes are TRBV7-9 and TRBJ2-2; D gene unclear. V was shortened by 2 bases and J by 5 bases, with 6 bases between the two germline ends. The V gene's germline CDR1 is SEHNR and CDR2 FQNEAQ (reference sequence). This CDR3 contains 13 residues. The CDR3 DNA reads as TGTGCCAGCAGCTTACAACAGACCGGGGAGCTGTTTTTT. As protein: CASSLQQTGELFF.